The 11 T cell receptor beta chains reported below all come from one sample, sequenced in a study of blood T cell repertoires in COVID-19. Only in-frame clones appear in the TCRdb table, and some are missing; sequencing was by immunoSEQ multiplex PCR. The sample shows 250,000 or so clones, 70% to 80% of them seen only once. Sequencing was performed on peripheral blood. Receptors originate from an elderly woman with acute or convalescent COVID-19.

This clone came up once. The V and J genes are TRBV10-1 and TRBJ2-5, with 11 bases matching TRBD2. Germline values: CDR1 WNHNN, CDR2 SYGVQD (reference sequence). CDR3 size: 19 residues. Trimming removed 5 bases from V and 5 bases from J; junction bases left unmatched: 19. CDR3 region: CASSPAPNILAGVTETQYF. CDR3 nucleotides: TGCGCCAGCAGTCCGGCCCCAAACATACTAGCGGGAGTAACCGAGACCCAGTACTTC.

The chain recombines TRBV10-3 with TRBJ2-7; D is perhaps TRBD2 (6 bases). CDR3 length: 19 residues. Trimming pared 3 bases from V and 0 bases from J, leaving 24 bases between. In germline, CDR1 is ENHRY, CDR2 SYGVKD. The CDR3 bases are TGTGCCATCAGTGACCCGGGGGAACGACAGTACACAACCTCCTACGAGCAGTACTTC. Translation gives CAISDPGERQYTTSYEQYF.

There are a few counts of this clone. The chain couples TRBV11-2 to TRBJ1-5, with no clear D. V shed 0 bases and J shed 8 bases, with 8 bases lying between them. Germline-derived CDR1 and CDR2 are SGHAT and FQNNGV. This CDR3 has 13 residues. CDR3 in DNA: TGTGCCAGCAGCTTAGATCCCGGGGAGCCCCAGCATTTT. Translating gives CASSLDPGEPQHF.

The chain couples TRBV7-9 to TRBJ2-1, with TRBD2 identical over 9 bases. CDR1 and CDR2 from the germline V gene are SEHNR and FQNEAQ (reference sequence). The CDR3 extends over 15 amino acids. Trimming cost V 6 bases and J 8 bases; bases outside gene matches: 11. CDR3 sequence reads: CASSRTSAGFHEQFF. CDR3 nucleotide sequence: TGTGCCAGCAGTCGGACTAGCGCTGGGTTCCATGAGCAGTTCTTC.

V is TRBV7-2 and J is TRBJ2-5; TRBD1 agrees at 12 bases. Trimming cost V 5 bases and J 5 bases; bases outside gene matches: 9. The CDR3 covers 16 residues. Germline V gene lookup returns CDR1 SGHTA and CDR2 FQGNSA. The CDR3 nucleotides are TGTGCCAGCAGCCCCCGCGGGACAGGGGGCGGGGAGACCCAGTACTTC. Its protein is CASSPRGTGGGETQYF. Combining the CDR3 with reference TRBV7-2 and TRBJ2-5 gives the whole variable domain GAGVSQSPSNKVTEKGKDVELRCDPISGHTALYWYRQSLGQGLEFLIYFQGNSAPDKSGLPSDRFSAERTGGSVSTLTIQRTQQEDSAVYLCASSPRGTGGGETQYFGPGTRLLVL.

This chain connects TRBV4-1 to TRBJ1-4; TRBD1 aligns across 9 bases. V lost 4 bases, J lost 7 bases, and 4 bases stayed unmatched. CDR3 length: 14 residues. Germline V lookup: CDR1 MGHRA, CDR2 YSYEKL. CDR3 sequence (DNA): TGCGCCAGCAGCCGGACAGGGGCGGGTGAAAAACTGTTTTTT. Its protein product is CASSRTGAGEKLFF.

Worth noting for this clone: Other DNA sequences in the same sample also yield this CDR3. This chain connects TRBV11-2 to TRBJ1-5, with 8 bases matching TRBD1. CDR3 length equals 14 residues. J was trimmed by 3 bases and V by 3 bases; bases with no gene match: 1. Germline V CDR1 and CDR2: SGHAT, FQNNGV. CDR3 amino acids: CASSLDRDNQPQHF. CDR3 nucleotide sequence: TGTGCCAGCAGCTTGGACAGGGACAATCAGCCCCAGCATTTT.

V usage is TRBV27 and J usage is TRBJ2-7; no clear D gene. Between the trimmed V and J ends, which lost 0 bases and 1 base, there was a span of 13 bases. This CDR3 is 16 amino acids long. Germline lookup yields CDR1 MNHEY and CDR2 SMNVEV (reference sequence). CDR3 nucleotides: TGTGCCAGCAGTTTATCTTTTAGCCTAGGTTCCTACGAGCAGTACTTC. This gives the protein CASSLSFSLGSYEQYF.

The chain joins TRBV4-1 to TRBJ2-7; 12 bases map to TRBD1. Germline V gene sequence: CDR1 MGHRA, CDR2 YSYEKL. V lost 1 base and J lost 4; bases outside the gene matches: 2. There are 15 residues in the CDR3. In DNA form, the CDR3 reads TGCGCCAGCAGCCAAGGGGACAGGGGGCAGTACGAGCAGTACTTC. Translation gives CASSQGDRGQYEQYF.

This sequence joins TRBV5-4 and TRBJ2-1; 8 nucleotides match TRBD2. Germline-derived CDR1 and CDR2 are SGHNT and YYREEE (reference sequence). After removal of 3 bases from V and 9 bases from J, the junction contained 11 bases not matched to a gene. CDR3 size: 15 residues. The CDR3 region is CASSSSGTSYSEQFF. In nucleotides, the CDR3 is TGTGCCAGCAGCTCGTCCGGGACTAGTTATAGTGAGCAGTTCTTC.

The CDR3 is CASSLGQGNHNEQFF. The CDR3 DNA sequence: TGTGCCAGCAGCCTGGGACAGGGGAACCACAATGAGCAGTTCTTC. The chain combines TRBV9 with TRBJ2-1; 10 bases map to TRBD1. This CDR3 region has 15 residues. After removal of 4 bases from V and 5 bases from J, the junction contained 6 bases not matched to a gene. CDR1 is SGDLS and CDR2 is YYNGEE in the germline V gene.